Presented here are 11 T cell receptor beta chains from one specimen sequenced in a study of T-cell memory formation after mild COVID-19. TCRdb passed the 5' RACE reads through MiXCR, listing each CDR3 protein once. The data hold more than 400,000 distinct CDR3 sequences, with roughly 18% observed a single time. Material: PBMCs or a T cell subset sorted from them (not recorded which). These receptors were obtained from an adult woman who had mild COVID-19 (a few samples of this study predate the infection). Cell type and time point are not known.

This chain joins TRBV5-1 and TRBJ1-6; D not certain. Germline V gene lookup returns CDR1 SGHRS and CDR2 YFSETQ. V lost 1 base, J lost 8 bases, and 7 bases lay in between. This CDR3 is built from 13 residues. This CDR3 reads CASSLNRDSPLHF. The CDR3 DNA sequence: TGCGCCAGCAGCTTGAACAGAGATTCACCCCTCCACTTT.

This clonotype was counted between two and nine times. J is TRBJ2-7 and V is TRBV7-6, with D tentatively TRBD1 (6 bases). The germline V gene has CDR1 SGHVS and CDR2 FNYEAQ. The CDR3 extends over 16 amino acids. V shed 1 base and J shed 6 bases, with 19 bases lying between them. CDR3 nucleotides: TGTGCCAGCAGCTTAGGACCGGACAGTTGGGGCCTCGAGCAGTACTTC. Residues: CASSLGPDSWGLEQYF.

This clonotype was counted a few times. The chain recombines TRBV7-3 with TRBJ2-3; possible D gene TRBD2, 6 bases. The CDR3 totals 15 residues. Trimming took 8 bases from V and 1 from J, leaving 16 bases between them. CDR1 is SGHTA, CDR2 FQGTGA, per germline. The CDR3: CASSLGGVGTDTQYF. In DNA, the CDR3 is TGTGCCAGCTCCCTCGGGGGAGTCGGCACAGATACGCAGTATTTT.

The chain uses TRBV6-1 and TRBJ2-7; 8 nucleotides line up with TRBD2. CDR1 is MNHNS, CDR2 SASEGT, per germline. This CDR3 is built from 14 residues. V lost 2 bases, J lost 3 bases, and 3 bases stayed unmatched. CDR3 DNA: TGTGCCAGCAGTGAACGGGGGGGACTCTACGAGCAGTACTTC. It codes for CASSERGGLYEQYF.

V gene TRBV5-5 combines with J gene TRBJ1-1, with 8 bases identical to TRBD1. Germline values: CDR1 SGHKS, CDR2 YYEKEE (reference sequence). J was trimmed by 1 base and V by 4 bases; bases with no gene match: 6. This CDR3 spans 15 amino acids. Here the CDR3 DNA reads TGTGCCAGCAGCCCCTCGGGGACAGGGAACACTGAAGCTTTCTTT. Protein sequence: CASSPSGTGNTEAFF.

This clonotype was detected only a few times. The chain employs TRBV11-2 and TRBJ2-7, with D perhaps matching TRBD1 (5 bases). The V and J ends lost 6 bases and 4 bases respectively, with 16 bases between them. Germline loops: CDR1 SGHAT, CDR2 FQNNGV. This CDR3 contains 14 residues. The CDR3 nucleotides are TGTGCCAGCAGGTCGGTAGGGGATCGTTACGAGCAGTACTTC. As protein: CASRSVGDRYEQYF.

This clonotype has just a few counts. The CDR3 sequence: CASSLANRQAFF. CDR3 nucleotides: TGTGCCAGCAGTTTAGCCAACCGACAAGCTTTCTTT. J is TRBJ1-1 and V is TRBV12-3 or TRBV12-4; D unclear. Between the trimmed V and J ends, which lost 0 bases and 9 bases, there was a span of 8 bases. CDR3 length: 12 residues.

The CDR3 spells CASSSAGFGGEDTQYF. In DNA form, the CDR3 reads TGCGCCAGCAGCTCAGCTGGTTTTGGGGGAGAAGATACGCAGTATTTT. This sequence joins TRBV5-1 and TRBJ2-3; D is tentatively TRBD1 or TRBD2 (5 bases each). The CDR3 is 16 residues long. The V gene lost 3 bases and the J gene lost 5 bases, with 19 bases spanning the gap. Germline loops: CDR1 SGHRS, CDR2 YFSETQ.

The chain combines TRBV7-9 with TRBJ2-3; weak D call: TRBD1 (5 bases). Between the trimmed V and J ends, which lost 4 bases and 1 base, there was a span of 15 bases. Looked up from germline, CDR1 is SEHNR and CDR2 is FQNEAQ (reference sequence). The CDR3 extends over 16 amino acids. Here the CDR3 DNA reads TGTGCCAGCAGCTCTGTGTTGGGGCCGGGCACAGATACGCAGTATTTT. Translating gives CASSSVLGPGTDTQYF.

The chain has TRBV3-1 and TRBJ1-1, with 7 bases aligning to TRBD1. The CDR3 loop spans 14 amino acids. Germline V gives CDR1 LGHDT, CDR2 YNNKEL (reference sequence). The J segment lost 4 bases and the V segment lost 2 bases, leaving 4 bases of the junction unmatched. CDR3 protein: CASSQRQGLTEAFF. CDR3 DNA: TGTGCCAGCAGCCAACGACAGGGTCTCACTGAAGCTTTCTTT.

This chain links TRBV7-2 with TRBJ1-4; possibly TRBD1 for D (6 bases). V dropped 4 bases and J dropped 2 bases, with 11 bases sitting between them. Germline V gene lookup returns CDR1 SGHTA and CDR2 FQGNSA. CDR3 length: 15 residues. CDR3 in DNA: TGTGCCAGCAGCTGGGGGCGGGGGACTAATGAAAAACTGTTTTTT. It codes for CASSWGRGTNEKLFF.